Listed below are T cell receptor beta chains from one sample, sequenced in a study of blood T cell repertoires in COVID-19. Sequencing was performed with immunoSEQ multiplex PCR; in TCRdb, only in-frame clones are kept and a portion is missing. This table has 150,000 to 250,000 clones, 94% appearing once. Sequencing used peripheral blood. The receptors originated from a man aged 25-45 years with COVID-19, enrolled during active disease. CDR3s include the opening cysteine and the closing phenylalanine or tryptophan. Fields, in order: D gene, V gene, clone size, J gene, CDR3 DNA, CDR3 protein. D genes are given only for firm matches. A row's size may be missing; if present it is once, few, many or a size class.

>TRBD1|TRBV5-6|.|TRBJ1-6
TGTGCCAGCAGCTTGGACAGGGGCGTTTCACCCCTCCACTTT
CASSLDRGVSPLHF
>.|TRBV11-2|.|TRBJ1-1
TGTGCCAGCAGCCGTACAGGGCGGAACACTGAAGCTTTCTTT
CASSRTGRNTEAFF
>TRBD2|TRBV5-4|.|TRBJ2-1
TGTGCCAGCAGCCTCGGTAGCGGGGAAAGGAATGAGCAGTTCTTC
CASSLGSGERNEQFF
>TRBD1|TRBV27|.|TRBJ1-6
TGTGCCAGCAGTCCCGGACAGGGCATGTCACCCCTCCACTTT
CASSPGQGMSPLHF
>.|TRBV10-3|.|TRBJ1-5
TGTGCCATCAGTGAGTCGATGGGGGGAGGCAATCAGCCCCAGCATTTT
CAISESMGGGNQPQHF
>TRBD1|TRBV5-1|once|TRBJ1-1
TGCGCCAGCAGCTCGCACCGGGACAGGGACCCGCTCGGCATGAACACTGAAGCTTTCTTT
CASSSHRDRDPLGMNTEAFF
>.|TRBV19|.|TRBJ1-5
TGTGCCAGTAGTATTGCGGGGGCAGGCAATCAGCCCCAGCATTTT
CASSIAGAGNQPQHF
>.|TRBV30|.|TRBJ1-1
TGTGCCTGGAGTGTAGCACGGAACACTGAAGCTTTCTTT
CAWSVARNTEAFF
>TRBD1|TRBV7-9|.|TRBJ2-7
TGTGCCAGCAGCCCGAGGGACAGGGCAAACGAGCAGTACTTC
CASSPRDRANEQYF
>.|TRBV4-2|.|TRBJ2-1
TGTGCCAGCAGCCAAGGTGAGCAAGGGGGCTACAATGAGCAGTTCTTC
CASSQGEQGGYNEQFF
>.|TRBV19|.|TRBJ1-1
TGTGCCAGTAGTCCTGACAGCATGAACACTGAAGCTTTCTTT
CASSPDSMNTEAFF
>TRBD2|TRBV7-2|.|TRBJ2-7
TGTGCCAGCAGCACCACTAGCGGGTCAGCCTACGAGCAGTACTTC
CASSTTSGSAYEQYF
>TRBD1|TRBV5-1|.|TRBJ1-2
TGCGCCAGCAGCTTAGACGGGACAGGCTATGGCTACACCTTC
CASSLDGTGYGYTF
>TRBD1|TRBV5-4|.|TRBJ1-1
TGTGCCAGCAGCTTGCCAGGGGGGACTCCTATGAACACTGAAGCTTTCTTT
CASSLPGGTPMNTEAFF
>TRBD1|TRBV18|.|TRBJ1-4
TGTGCCAGCTCTCCCGAGGCAGGGGGCGATGAAAAACTGTTTTTT
CASSPEAGGDEKLFF
>TRBD1|TRBV5-4|.|TRBJ1-6
TGTGCCAGCAGCGGGGAGGGACAGGGGAGATCACCCCTCCACTTT
CASSGEGQGRSPLHF
>.|TRBV7-9|.|TRBJ1-2
TGTGCCAGCAGCTTATCCATCTATGGCTACACCTTC
CASSLSIYGYTF
>.|TRBV10-3|.|TRBJ2-7
TGTGCCATCAGTGAGTCCCGGGATTTCTACGAGCAGTACTTC
CAISESRDFYEQYF
>.|TRBV12-5|.|TRBJ1-1
TGTGCTAGTGGTTTGTCTACGAACACTGAAGCTTTCTTT
CASGLSTNTEAFF
>.|TRBV19|.|TRBJ2-7
TGTGCCAGTAGTATAGCAACGGGACACAGGCTTTCCTACGAGCAGTACTTC
CASSIATGHRLSYEQYF
>.|TRBV12-3/TRBV12-4|.|TRBJ1-2
TGTGCCAGCAGTGCACAGAACCCCTATGGCTACACCTTC
CASSAQNPYGYTF
>.|TRBV7-9|.|TRBJ2-1
TGTGCCAGCAGCTTACCGATAGGGAGCTCCTACAATGAGCAGTTCTTC
CASSLPIGSSYNEQFF
>TRBD1|TRBV19|.|TRBJ1-5
TGTGCCAGTAGTATGGGGACAGCGAATCAGCCCCAGCATTTT
CASSMGTANQPQHF
>.|TRBV5-5|once|TRBJ2-7
TGTGCCAGCAGCCCCAGGGTGGGTGAGCAGTACTTC
CASSPRVGEQYF
>TRBD2|TRBV18|.|TRBJ2-7
TGTGCCAGCTCACCACGGAATAGCGGGGGGCACGAGCAGTACTTC
CASSPRNSGGHEQYF
>TRBD1|TRBV15|.|TRBJ2-5
TGTGCCACCAGGGACAGGGTGGCTGAGACCCAGTACTTC
CATRDRVAETQYF
>TRBD2|TRBV7-3|.|TRBJ2-2
TGTGCCAGCAGATTAGCGGGGAACACCGGGGAGCTGTTTTTT
CASRLAGNTGELFF
>.|TRBV15|.|TRBJ1-6
TGTGCCACCAGCATCGGACAGAATTCACCCCTCCACTTT
CATSIGQNSPLHF
>TRBD1|TRBV5-4|.|TRBJ2-5
TGTGCCAGCAGCTGGATGACAGGGGGTAACGTTGGAGAGACCCAGTACTTC
CASSWMTGGNVGETQYF
>TRBD1|TRBV5-1|.|TRBJ2-3
TGCGCCAGCAGAAGAGTTCAGGGGGTAAGGGATACGCAGTATTTT
CASRRVQGVRDTQYF
>.|TRBV10-3|.|TRBJ1-1
TGTGCCATCAGTGACCCCGTGGGGGCTGACACTGAAGCTTTCTTT
CAISDPVGADTEAFF
>.|TRBV3-1/TRBV3-2|.|TRBJ2-2
TGTGCCAGCAGCCAAGTGAGAGGGAGCACCGGGGAGCTGTTTTTT
CASSQVRGSTGELFF
>TRBD1|TRBV6-6|.|TRBJ2-5
TGTGCCAGCAATCATGCAGGGGGCGGGCAAGAGACCCAGTACTTC
CASNHAGGGQETQYF
>.|TRBV4-1|.|TRBJ2-7
TGCGCCAGCAGCCAAGCCTGGGGCACCCCAGGGGACTTC
CASSQAWGTPGDF
>TRBD1|TRBV5-1|.|TRBJ2-1
TGCGCCAGCTCGACGGGACAGGGTAGGTGGAATGAGCAGTTCTTC
CASSTGQGRWNEQFF
>TRBD2|TRBV7-3|.|TRBJ2-1
TGTGCCAGCAGCTTAGAGGGTAGCGGGGGGCCCTACAATGAGCAGTTCTTC
CASSLEGSGGPYNEQFF
>.|TRBV4-1|once|TRBJ1-6
TGCGCCAGCAGTTTCCGACAGGACCCAAATTCACCCCTCCACTTT
CASSFRQDPNSPLHF
>TRBD1|TRBV6-1|.|TRBJ1-6
TGTGCCACCCAGACAGGGGGATTTAATTCACCCCTCCACTTT
CATQTGGFNSPLHF